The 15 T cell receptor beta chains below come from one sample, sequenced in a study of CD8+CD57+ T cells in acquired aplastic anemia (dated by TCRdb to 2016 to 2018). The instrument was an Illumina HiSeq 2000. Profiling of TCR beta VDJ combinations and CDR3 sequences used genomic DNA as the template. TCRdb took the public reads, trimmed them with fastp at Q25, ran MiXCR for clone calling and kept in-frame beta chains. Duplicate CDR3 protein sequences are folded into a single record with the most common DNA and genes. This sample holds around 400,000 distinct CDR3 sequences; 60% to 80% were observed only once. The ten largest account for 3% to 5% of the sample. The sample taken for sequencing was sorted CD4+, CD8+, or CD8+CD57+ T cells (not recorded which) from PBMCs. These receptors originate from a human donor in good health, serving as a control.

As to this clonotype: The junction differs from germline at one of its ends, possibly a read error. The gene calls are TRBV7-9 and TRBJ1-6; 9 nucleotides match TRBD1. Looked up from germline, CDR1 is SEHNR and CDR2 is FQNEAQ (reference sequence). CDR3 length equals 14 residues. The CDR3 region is CVSSDTGGRSHGHF. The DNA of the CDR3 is TGTGTCAGCAGCGACACAGGGGGCAGAAGCCACGGCCACTTT.

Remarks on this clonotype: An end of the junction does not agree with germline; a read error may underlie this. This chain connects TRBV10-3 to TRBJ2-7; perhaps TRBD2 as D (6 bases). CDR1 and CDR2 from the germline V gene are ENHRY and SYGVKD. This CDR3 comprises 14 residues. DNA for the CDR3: TGTGCCACCCATATGGACGGAGGGAACACCGAGGCGTACTTT. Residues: CATHMDGGNTEAYF.

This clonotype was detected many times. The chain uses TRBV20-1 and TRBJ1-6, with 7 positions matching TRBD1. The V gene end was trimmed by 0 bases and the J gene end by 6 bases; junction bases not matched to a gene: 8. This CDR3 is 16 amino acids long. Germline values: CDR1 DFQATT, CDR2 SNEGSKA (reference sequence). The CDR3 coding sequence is TGCAGTGCTAGAGATCGGAACAGGGGCCTTAATTCACCCCTCCACTTT. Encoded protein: CSARDRNRGLNSPLHF.

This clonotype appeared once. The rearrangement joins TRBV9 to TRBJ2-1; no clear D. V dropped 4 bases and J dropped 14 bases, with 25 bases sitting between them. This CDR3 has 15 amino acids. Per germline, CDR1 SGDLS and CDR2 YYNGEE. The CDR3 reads CASSIRPNRTYNEFF. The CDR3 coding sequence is TGTGCCAGCAGCATCCGCCCTAACCGAACCTACAATGAGTTCTTC. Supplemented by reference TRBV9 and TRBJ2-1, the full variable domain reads DSGVTQTPKHLITATGQRVTLRCSPRSGDLSVYWYQQSLDQGLQFLIQYYNGEERAKGNILERFSAQQFPDLHSELNLSSLELGDSALYFCASSIRPNRTYNEFFGPGTRLTVL.

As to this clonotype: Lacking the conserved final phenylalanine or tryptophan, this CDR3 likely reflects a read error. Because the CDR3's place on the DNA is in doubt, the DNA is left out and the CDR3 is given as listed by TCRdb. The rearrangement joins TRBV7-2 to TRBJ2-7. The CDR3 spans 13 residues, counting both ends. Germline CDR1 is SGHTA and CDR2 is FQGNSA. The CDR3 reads CASSLGSNYETVS.

In nucleotides, the CDR3 is TGTGCCAGCAGCCTCGGGACTGGGGTGGAGAAGCCGTACTTC. As protein: CASSLGTGVEKPYF. The rearrangement links TRBV7-2 to TRBJ2-5; D is perhaps TRBD2 (6 bases). V lost 5 bases, J lost 13 bases, and 23 bases lay in between. The CDR3 is made up of 14 amino acids. CDR1 and CDR2 from the germline V gene are SGHTA and FQGNSA.

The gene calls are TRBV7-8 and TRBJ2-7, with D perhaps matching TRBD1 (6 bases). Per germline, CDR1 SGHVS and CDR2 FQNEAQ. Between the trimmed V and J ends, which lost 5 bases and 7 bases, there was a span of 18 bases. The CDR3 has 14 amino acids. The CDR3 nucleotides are TGTGCCAGCAGCCAATACAGGGATTCCGAAGAGCAGTACTTC. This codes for CASSQYRDSEEQYF.

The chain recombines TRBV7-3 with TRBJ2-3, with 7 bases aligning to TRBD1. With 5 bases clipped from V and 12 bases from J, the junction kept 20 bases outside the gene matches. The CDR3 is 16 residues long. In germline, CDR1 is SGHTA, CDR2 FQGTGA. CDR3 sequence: CASSNRQGSEQYFQYF. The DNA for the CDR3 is TGTGCCAGCAGCAACCGACAGGGCTCCGAGCAGTACTTCCAGTATTTT.

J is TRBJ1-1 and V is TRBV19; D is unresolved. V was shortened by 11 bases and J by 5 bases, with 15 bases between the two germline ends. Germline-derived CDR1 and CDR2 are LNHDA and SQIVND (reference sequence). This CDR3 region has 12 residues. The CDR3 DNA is TGTGCCCTTCGGCCCGGTGGGACTGAAGCTTTCTTT. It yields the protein CALRPGGTEAFF.

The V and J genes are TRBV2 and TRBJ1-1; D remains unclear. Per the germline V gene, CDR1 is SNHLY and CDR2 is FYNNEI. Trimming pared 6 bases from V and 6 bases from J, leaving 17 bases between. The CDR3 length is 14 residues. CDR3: CASSAGRIRPEAFF. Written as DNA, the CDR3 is TGTGCCAGCAGCGCCGGAAGGATCCGGCCTGAAGCTTTCTTT.

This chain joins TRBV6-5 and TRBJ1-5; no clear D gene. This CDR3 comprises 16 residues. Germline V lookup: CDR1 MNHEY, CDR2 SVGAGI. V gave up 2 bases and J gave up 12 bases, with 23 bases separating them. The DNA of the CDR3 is TGTGCCAGCAGTTACGGAGCCGCGGGATTCGTTTGGGTCCAGCATTTT. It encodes CASSYGAAGFVWVQHF.

CDR3 residues: CSARGELTDKKLFF. The CDR3 nucleotides are TGCAGTGCTAGGGGGGAGCTCACAGATAAAAAACTGTTTTTT. The chain joins TRBV20-1 to TRBJ1-4, with D possibly TRBD1 on 5 matching bases. V was clipped by 3 bases and J by 9 bases, with 17 bases between them. The germline gives CDR1 DFQATT, CDR2 SNEGSKA (reference sequence). This CDR3 spans 14 amino acids.

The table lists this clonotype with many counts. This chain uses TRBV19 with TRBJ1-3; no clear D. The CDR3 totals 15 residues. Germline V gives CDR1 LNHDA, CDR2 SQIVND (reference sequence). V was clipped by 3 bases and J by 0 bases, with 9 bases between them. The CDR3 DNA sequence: TGTGCCAGTAGTATCGACTTAAACTCTGGAAACACCATATATTTT. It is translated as CASSIDLNSGNTIYF.

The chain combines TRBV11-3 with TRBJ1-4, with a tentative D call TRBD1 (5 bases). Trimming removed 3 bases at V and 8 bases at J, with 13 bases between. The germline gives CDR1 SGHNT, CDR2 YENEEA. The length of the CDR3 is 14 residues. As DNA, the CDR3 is TGTGCCAGCAGCTTGGGACGGGCGAGAGAAAAACTGTTTTTT. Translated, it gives CASSLGRAREKLFF.

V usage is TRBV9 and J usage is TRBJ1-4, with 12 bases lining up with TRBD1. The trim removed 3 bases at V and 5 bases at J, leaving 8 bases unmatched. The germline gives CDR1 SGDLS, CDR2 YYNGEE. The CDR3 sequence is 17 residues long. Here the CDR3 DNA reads TGTGCCAGCAGCGATGGGGGACAGGGGGCATCCAATGAAAAACTGTTTTTT. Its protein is CASSDGGQGASNEKLFF.